Presented here are 27 T cell receptor beta chains from one specimen sequenced in a study of blood T cells in healthy people across ages. A second PCR, run for roughly 7 to 12 cycles, used a sample-barcoded 5' primer plus a J-beta primer mix. MiXCR was run by TCRdb on the 5' RACE reads, yielding one entry per CDR3 protein. Of fewer than 2,000,000 distinct CDR3 sequences in the sample, 39% were seen once. The sample comprised blood. The receptors were gathered from a human donor in good health.

Concerning this clonotype itself: One end of the junction does not line up with germline, which may come from a read error. The chain has TRBV6-4 and TRBJ2-6; D assignment may be TRBD1 or TRBD2 (5 bases each). Germline loops: CDR1 MRHNA, CDR2 SNTAGT. This CDR3 contains 16 residues. The CDR3 protein is CASRRDGISGASVLTF. DNA of the CDR3: TGTGCCAGCAGACGGGACGGAATCTCTGGGGCCAGCGTCCTGACTTTC.

This CDR3 is CASSVGLGAGLAGETQYF. The CDR3 DNA reads as TGTGCCAGCAGCGTAGGCCTTGGGGCCGGGCTAGCTGGAGAGACCCAGTACTTC. The chain employs TRBV9 and TRBJ2-7; D tentatively fits TRBD1 or TRBD2 (5 bases each). The end of the DNA fits TRBJ2-5 better, so the J call may be wrong. From germline, CDR1 is SGDLS and CDR2 YYNGEE. CDR3 length: 18 amino acids.

In its sample, this clonotype was seen a few times. The chain employs TRBV5-1 and TRBJ1-1; D is ambiguous. The CDR3 extends over 15 amino acids. V lost 0 bases and J lost 3, with 12 bases in between. Germline-derived CDR1 and CDR2 are SGHRS and YFSETQ. The CDR3 reads CASSLDRPGDTEAFF. The CDR3 DNA sequence: TGCGCCAGCAGCTTGGACCGACCGGGCGACACTGAAGCTTTCTTT.

V usage is TRBV2 and J usage is TRBJ1-1; D gene uncertain. Per germline, CDR1 SNHLY and CDR2 FYNNEI. This CDR3 has 12 residues. V was trimmed by 4 bases and J by 1 base, leaving 4 bases between them. The CDR3 nucleotides read TGTGCCAGCAGTGTTCAGAACACTGAAGCTTTCTTT. Translation gives CASSVQNTEAFF.

This chain uses TRBV5-4 with TRBJ1-4, with 9 bases fitting TRBD1. The trim removed 4 bases at V and 5 bases at J, leaving 9 bases unmatched. The CDR3 runs 16 residues. In germline, CDR1 is SGHNT, CDR2 YYREEE (reference sequence). The CDR3 protein is CASSPDLGTGNEKLFF. The DNA of the CDR3 is TGTGCCAGCAGCCCGGATCTGGGGACAGGGAATGAAAAACTGTTTTTT.

This chain uses TRBV4-2 with TRBJ2-1; weak D call: TRBD1 (5 bases). V was shortened by 4 bases and J by 2 bases, with 12 bases between the two germline ends. The length of the CDR3 is 15 residues. Germline lookup yields CDR1 LGHNA and CDR2 YNFKEQ. The CDR3, as DNA: TGTGCCAGCAGCCCTGGGGCAGGTACCTACAATGAGCAGTTCTTC. It codes for CASSPGAGTYNEQFF.

Comment on this clonotype: At one end the junction does not follow the germline gene, possibly because of a read error. The V gene is TRBV5-5, the J gene TRBJ1-1, with a possible D match to TRBD1 (5 bases). The length of the CDR3 is 12 residues. CDR1 and CDR2 from the germline V gene are SGHKS and YYEKEE (reference sequence). The DNA of the CDR3 is TGTGTCAGCAGCTTGGAGGGGACTGAAGCTTTCTTT. This codes for CVSSLEGTEAFF. Full variable domain (outside the CDR3, taken from reference TRBV5-5 and TRBJ1-1): DAGVTQSPTHLIKTRGQQVTLRCSPISGHKSVSWYQQVLGQGPQFIFQYYEKEERGRGNFPDRFSARQFPNYSSELNVNALLLGDSALYLCVSSLEGTEAFFGQGTRLTVV.

This chain connects TRBV12-3 or TRBV12-4 to TRBJ2-1; a possible D gene is TRBD2 (5 bases). CDR3 length equals 13 residues. Trimming cost V 8 bases and J 1 base, with 9 bases left between them. The CDR3 loop reads CASGSLSYNEQFF. CDR3 nucleotide sequence: TGTGCCAGCGGGAGCTTATCCTACAATGAGCAGTTCTTC.

The chain carries TRBV20-1 and TRBJ1-1; D not resolved. The CDR3 is made up of 14 amino acids. The germline V gene has CDR1 DFQATT and CDR2 SNEGSKA (reference sequence). V was clipped by 3 bases and J by 0 bases, with 11 bases between them. This CDR3 reads CSARSWGMNTEAFF. CDR3 in DNA: TGCAGTGCTAGGTCTTGGGGTATGAACACTGAAGCTTTCTTT.

V and J are TRBV11-2 and TRBJ2-1; 12 nucleotides match TRBD1. V dropped 4 bases and J dropped 7; count of bases not matched to a gene: 11. The CDR3 contains 17 residues. CDR1 is SGHAT, CDR2 FQNNGV, per germline. The CDR3 here is CASSWGGQGAPGNEQFF. The CDR3 DNA follows: TGTGCCAGCAGCTGGGGGGGACAGGGGGCGCCGGGGAATGAGCAGTTCTTC. Full variable domain (remainder filled in from reference TRBV11-2 and TRBJ2-1): EAGVAQSPRYKIIEKRQSVAFWCNPISGHATLYWYQQILGQGPKLLIQFQNNGVVDDSQLPKDRFSAERLKGVDSTLKIQPAKLEDSAVYLCASSWGGQGAPGNEQFFGPGTRLTVL.

CDR3 sequence reads: CSSGRGTTEAFF. CDR3 sequence (DNA): TGCAGTTCAGGGCGGGGCACCACTGAAGCTTTCTTT. This chain uses TRBV20-1 with TRBJ1-1; weak D call: TRBD1 (5 bases). This CDR3 is 12 amino acids long. V lost 8 bases, J lost 4 bases, and 14 bases lay in between. Germline assignment: CDR1 DFQATT and CDR2 SNEGSKA (reference sequence).

In this sample, this clonotype turned up a few times. The chain combines TRBV20-1 with TRBJ2-1; TRBD1 matches 7 bases. This CDR3 is 22 amino acids long. Germline-derived CDR1 and CDR2 are DFQATT and SNEGSKA (reference sequence). Trimming at V came to 0 bases and at J to 0 bases, leaving 23 bases not matched to a gene. The CDR3: CSARDRARDRHPVSSSYNEQFF. Here the CDR3 DNA reads TGCAGTGCTAGAGATCGGGCCCGGGACAGACACCCCGTATCGAGCTCCTACAATGAGCAGTTCTTC.

The rearrangement uses TRBV29-1 and TRBJ1-2, with D perhaps matching TRBD1 (6 bases). The CDR3 sequence is 13 residues long. Germline V gene lookup returns CDR1 SQVTM and CDR2 ANQGSEA. V was cut by 7 bases and J by 3 bases, with 15 bases left in between. The CDR3 spells CSGGVGGDYGYTF. CDR3 in DNA: TGCAGCGGGGGGGTAGGGGGTGACTATGGCTACACCTTC. Full variable domain (remainder filled in from reference TRBV29-1 and TRBJ1-2): SAVISQKPSRDICQRGTSLTIQCQVDSQVTMMFWYRQQPGQSLTLIATANQGSEATYESGFVIDKFPISRPNLTFSTLTVSNMSPEDSSIYLCSGGVGGDYGYTFGSGTRLTVV.

This chain joins TRBV4-2 and TRBJ1-4; 7 bases agree with TRBD1. Germline V CDR1 and CDR2: LGHNA, YNFKEQ. V gave up 0 bases and J gave up 7 bases; unmatched junction bases: 5. The CDR3 length is 15 residues. The CDR3 DNA reads TGTGCCAGCAGCCAAGATGACAGGGTGGTTGAAAAACTGTTTTTT. It codes for CASSQDDRVVEKLFF.

This clonotype was seen more than once but under ten times. This chain links TRBV28 with TRBJ1-2, with 10 positions matching TRBD1. CDR3 length equals 15 residues. Germline trimming cut 8 bases from V and 4 bases from J; bases unmatched to any gene: 10. Germline V gene lookup returns CDR1 MDHEN and CDR2 SYDVKM. The CDR3, as DNA: TGTGCCAGCTCGACAGGGGGCGGGTATGGCTATGGCTACACCTTC. It codes for CASSTGGGYGYGYTF.

Remarks on this clonotype: One end of the junction is discordant with germline, which a read error may explain. The chain uses TRBV20-1 and TRBJ2-5, with D possibly TRBD1 on 7 matching bases. Germline CDR1 and CDR2: DFQATT and SNEGSKA (reference sequence). The CDR3 consists of 14 residues. The CDR3, as DNA: TGCGGTGCTAGTTTGCTCAGGGGGGAAGAGACCCAGTACTTC. This encodes CGASLLRGEETQYF.

Concerning this clonotype itself: An end of the junction differs from the germline gene, which may be a read error. The chain is built from TRBV25-1 and TRBJ2-3; 8 positions match TRBD1. There are 15 residues in the CDR3. Germline CDR1 and CDR2: MGHDK and SYGVNS. The CDR3 loop is CACSPRGRGIDTQYF. In DNA, the CDR3 is TGTGCCTGCAGTCCCAGGGGGCGCGGGATAGATACGCAGTATTTT.

This clonotype has more than one count but fewer than ten. This chain connects TRBV6-2 or TRBV6-3 to TRBJ2-1, with a possible D match to TRBD2 (6 bases). V lost 0 bases and J lost 7, with 31 bases in between. The CDR3 consists of 21 residues. Germline CDR1 is MNHEY and CDR2 is SVGEGT. The CDR3 loop reads CASSYSTGRGWRGPSGNEQFF. The DNA for the CDR3 is TGTGCCAGCAGTTACTCGACGGGCCGAGGGTGGCGGGGTCCCTCCGGGAATGAGCAGTTCTTC.

This clonotype was recorded at least ten times. The gene calls are TRBV6-6 and TRBJ2-3; 10 bases agree with TRBD2. Germline V gives CDR1 MNHNY, CDR2 SVGAGI (reference sequence). The CDR3 runs to 17 residues. The J segment lost 4 bases and the V segment lost 7 bases, leaving 14 bases of the junction unmatched. The CDR3 loop is CASTPGTSVGRADTQYF. The CDR3 bases are TGTGCCAGCACCCCCGGGACTAGCGTCGGTAGGGCAGATACGCAGTATTTT.

The CDR3 loop reads CAGSSGHTEAFF. The CDR3 nucleotides are TGTGCCGGCTCCTCGGGTCACACTGAAGCTTTCTTT. The genes are TRBV12-3 or TRBV12-4 and TRBJ1-1; D gene ambiguous. Trimming took off 11 bases at V and 3 bases at J, with 13 bases between the two ends. This CDR3 contains 12 residues.

This clonotype was counted ten times or more. The chain couples TRBV7-2 to TRBJ1-2; possibly TRBD1 for D (6 bases). V was cut by 4 bases and J by 4 bases, with 10 bases left in between. The germline CDR1 and CDR2 sequences are SGHTA and FQGNSA. CDR3 length: 13 residues. Here the CDR3 DNA reads TGTGCCAGCAGCTCGGGGGGCATCTATGGCTACACCTTC. It encodes CASSSGGIYGYTF.

The rearrangement joins TRBV5-5 to TRBJ2-1, with D possibly being TRBD1 or TRBD2 (5 bases each). Per the germline V gene, CDR1 is SGHKS and CDR2 is YYEKEE (reference sequence). Trimming shortened V by 0 bases and J by 8 bases, and 15 bases separated the two germline ends. CDR3 length: 15 amino acids. The CDR3 loop reads CASSLGDPNTYEQFF. The CDR3, as DNA: TGTGCCAGCAGCTTGGGGGACCCCAATACATATGAGCAGTTCTTC.

This chain connects TRBV4-1 to TRBJ2-3; D is possibly TRBD2 (7 bases). Germline loops: CDR1 MGHRA, CDR2 YSYEKL. The CDR3 is 14 amino acids. V was trimmed by 2 bases and J by 3 bases, leaving 9 bases between them. CDR3: CASSQRGATDTQYF. As DNA, the CDR3 is TGCGCCAGCAGCCAACGGGGGGCAACAGATACGCAGTATTTT.

In this sample, this clonotype turned up a few times. The V call is TRBV12-3 or TRBV12-4, the J call TRBJ2-7; possible D gene TRBD1, 6 bases. Trimming cost V 2 bases and J 6 bases, with 11 bases left between them. The CDR3 runs 13 residues. CDR3 sequence: CASSLTGSLEQYF. CDR3 bases: TGTGCCAGCAGTTTAACAGGGAGCCTCGAGCAGTACTTC.

The chain has TRBV2 and TRBJ1-1; D is perhaps TRBD1 (6 bases). CDR1 SNHLY and CDR2 FYNNEI come from the germline V gene. V was trimmed by 6 bases and J by 5 bases, leaving 16 bases between them. The CDR3 has 14 residues. The CDR3: CASSTGSSSTEAFF. The CDR3 region has the DNA TGTGCCAGCAGCACAGGGAGCTCGAGTACTGAAGCTTTCTTT. The whole variable domain, filled in from reference TRBV2 and TRBJ1-1, reads EPEVTQTPSHQVTQMGQEVILRCVPISNHLYFYWYRQILGQKVEFLVSFYNNEISEKSEIFDDQFSVERPDGSNFTLKIRSTKLEDSAMYFCASSTGSSSTEAFFGQGTRLTVV.

The chain combines TRBV7-2 with TRBJ2-4; D possibly corresponds to TRBD2 (6 bases). V lost 0 bases and J 4 bases, leaving 10 bases between the germline ends. The CDR3 consists of 15 residues. From germline, CDR1 is SGHTA and CDR2 FQGNSA. The CDR3 reads CASSLAAGRKNIQYF. DNA for the CDR3: TGTGCCAGCAGCTTAGCTGCGGGGCGAAAAAACATTCAGTACTTC.

The chain uses TRBV20-1 and TRBJ2-3; TRBD2 might be the D (5 bases). The ends were cut back, 0 bases at V and 4 bases at J, with 14 bases in the middle. Germline loops: CDR1 DFQATT, CDR2 SNEGSKA (reference sequence). This CDR3 is 15 amino acids long. In DNA, the CDR3 is TGCAGTGCTAGAGATCTAAAGCGGAACGCAGATACGCAGTATTTT. This translates into CSARDLKRNADTQYF.